The present T cell receptor beta chain was sequenced within a study of blood T cell repertoires in COVID-19. From germline, CDR1 is MNHEY and CDR2 SMNVEV (reference sequence). The CDR3 consists of 16 residues. Trimming at V came to 8 bases and at J to 2 bases, leaving 11 bases not matched to a gene. Per the authors' pipeline: Amplification of reference gene primers was used by the study to estimate nucleated cell counts. The data were produced by immunoSEQ multiplex PCR, yet TCRdb's version contains in-frame clones alone and is incomplete. The DNA was the basis for D and trimming; V, J and clone size are from that table. The sample shows some 170,000 clones, around 74% of them seen only once.

The V and J genes are TRBV27 and TRBJ2-2; 7 bases match TRBD1. The source is a man aged 65 to 85 with acute or convalescent COVID-19. Sequencing was performed on peripheral blood. CDR3 DNA: TGTGCCAGCTGGGATCTACAGGGGCCAAACACCGGGGAGCTGTTTTTT. Its protein is CASWDLQGPNTGELFF.